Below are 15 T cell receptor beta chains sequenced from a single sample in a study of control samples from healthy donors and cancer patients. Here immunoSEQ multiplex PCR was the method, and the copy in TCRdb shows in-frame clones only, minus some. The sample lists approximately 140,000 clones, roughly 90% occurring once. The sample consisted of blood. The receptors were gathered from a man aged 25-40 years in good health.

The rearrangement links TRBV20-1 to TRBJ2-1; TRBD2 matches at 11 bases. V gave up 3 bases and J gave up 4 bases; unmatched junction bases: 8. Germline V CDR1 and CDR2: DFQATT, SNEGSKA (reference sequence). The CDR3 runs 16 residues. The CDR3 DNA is TGCAGTGCTAGTGTTTGGGGGACTAGCGGATACAATGAGCAGTTCTTC. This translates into CSASVWGTSGYNEQFF.

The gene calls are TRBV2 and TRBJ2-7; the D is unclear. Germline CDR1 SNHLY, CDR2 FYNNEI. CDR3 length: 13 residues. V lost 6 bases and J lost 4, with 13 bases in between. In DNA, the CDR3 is TGTGCCAGCAGGATCAAACACAAGTACGAGCAGTACTTC. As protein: CASRIKHKYEQYF.

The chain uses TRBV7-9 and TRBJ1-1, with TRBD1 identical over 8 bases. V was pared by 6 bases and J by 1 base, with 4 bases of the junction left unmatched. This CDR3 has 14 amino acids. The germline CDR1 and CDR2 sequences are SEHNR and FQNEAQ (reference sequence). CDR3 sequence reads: CASRTGTGNTEAFF. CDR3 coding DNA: TGTGCCAGCAGGACCGGGACAGGGAACACTGAAGCTTTCTTT.

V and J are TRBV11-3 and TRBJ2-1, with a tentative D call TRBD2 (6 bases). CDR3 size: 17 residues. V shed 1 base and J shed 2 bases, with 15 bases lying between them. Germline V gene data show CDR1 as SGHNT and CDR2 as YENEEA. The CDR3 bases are TGTGCCAGCAGCTTAGGGGGTCTAGCGAGAACCTACAATGAGCAGTTCTTC. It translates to CASSLGGLARTYNEQFF. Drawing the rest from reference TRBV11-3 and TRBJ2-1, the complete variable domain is EAGVVQSPRYKIIEKKQPVAFWCNPISGHNTLYWYLQNLGQGPELLIRYENEEAVDDSQLPKDRFSAERLKGVDSTLKIQPAELGDSAVYLCASSLGGLARTYNEQFFGPGTRLTVL.

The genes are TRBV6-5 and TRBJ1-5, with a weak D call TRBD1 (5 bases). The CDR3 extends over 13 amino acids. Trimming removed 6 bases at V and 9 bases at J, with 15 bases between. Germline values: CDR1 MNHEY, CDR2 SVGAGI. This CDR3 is CASRPGPRVPQHF. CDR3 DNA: TGTGCCAGCAGACCGGGACCGAGAGTGCCCCAGCATTTT.

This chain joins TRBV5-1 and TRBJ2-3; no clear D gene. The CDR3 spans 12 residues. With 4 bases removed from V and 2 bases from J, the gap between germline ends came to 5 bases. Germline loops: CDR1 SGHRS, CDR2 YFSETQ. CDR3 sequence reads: CASSRDTDTQYF. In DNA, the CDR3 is TGCGCCAGCAGCCGAGACACAGATACGCAGTATTTT. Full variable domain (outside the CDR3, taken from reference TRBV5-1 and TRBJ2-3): KAGVTQTPRYLIKTRGQQVTLSCSPISGHRSVSWYQQTPGQGLQFLFEYFSETQRNKGNFPGRFSGRQFSNSRSEMNVSTLELGDSALYLCASSRDTDTQYFGPGTRLTVL.

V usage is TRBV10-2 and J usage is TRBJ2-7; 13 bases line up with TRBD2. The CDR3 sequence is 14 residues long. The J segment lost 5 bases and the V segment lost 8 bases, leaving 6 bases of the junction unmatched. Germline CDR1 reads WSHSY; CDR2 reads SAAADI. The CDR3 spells CASWTSGSFDEQYF. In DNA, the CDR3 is TGCGCCAGCTGGACTAGCGGGAGTTTTGACGAGCAGTACTTC.

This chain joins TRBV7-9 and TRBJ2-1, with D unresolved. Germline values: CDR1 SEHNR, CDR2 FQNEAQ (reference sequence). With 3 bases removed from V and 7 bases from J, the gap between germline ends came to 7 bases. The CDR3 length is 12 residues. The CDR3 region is CASSFQGNEQFF. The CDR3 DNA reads TGTGCCAGCAGCTTCCAAGGGAATGAGCAGTTCTTC. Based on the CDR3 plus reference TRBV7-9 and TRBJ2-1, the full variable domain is DTGVSQNPRHKITKRGQNVTFRCDPISEHNRLYWYRQTLGQGPEFLTYFQNEAQLEKSRLLSDRFSAERPKGSFSTLEIQRTEQGDSAMYLCASSFQGNEQFFGPGTRLTVL.

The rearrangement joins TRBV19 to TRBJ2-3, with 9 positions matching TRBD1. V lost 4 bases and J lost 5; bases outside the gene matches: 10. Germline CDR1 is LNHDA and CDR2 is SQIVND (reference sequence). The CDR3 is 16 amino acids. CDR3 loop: CASSNLGTGHQDTQYF. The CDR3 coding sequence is TGTGCCAGTAGTAACCTAGGGACAGGGCATCAAGATACGCAGTATTTT.

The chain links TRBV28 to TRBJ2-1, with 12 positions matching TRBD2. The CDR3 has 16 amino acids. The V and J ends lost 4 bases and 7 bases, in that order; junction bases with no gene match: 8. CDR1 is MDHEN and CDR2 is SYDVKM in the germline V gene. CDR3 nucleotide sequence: TGTGCCAGCAGTTATGCCCGACTAGCGGGAGAAAATGAGCAGTTCTTC. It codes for CASSYARLAGENEQFF.

The CDR3 region is CASRGPSYEQYF. DNA for the CDR3: TGTGCCAGCAGAGGGCCCTCCTACGAGCAGTACTTC. The chain joins TRBV6-5 to TRBJ2-7; D is unclear. Trimming took 6 bases from V and 0 from J, leaving 6 bases between them. This CDR3 region has 12 residues. CDR1 is MNHEY and CDR2 is SVGAGI in the germline V gene.

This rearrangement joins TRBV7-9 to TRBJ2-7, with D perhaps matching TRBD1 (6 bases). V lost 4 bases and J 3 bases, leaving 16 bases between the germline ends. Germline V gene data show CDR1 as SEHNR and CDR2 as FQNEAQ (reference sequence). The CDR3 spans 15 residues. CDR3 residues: CASSSTMGADYEQYF. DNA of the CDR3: TGTGCCAGCAGCTCGACTATGGGGGCGGACTACGAGCAGTACTTC. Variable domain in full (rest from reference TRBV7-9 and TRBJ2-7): DTGVSQNPRHKITKRGQNVTFRCDPISEHNRLYWYRQTLGQGPEFLTYFQNEAQLEKSRLLSDRFSAERPKGSFSTLEIQRTEQGDSAMYLCASSSTMGADYEQYFGPGTRLTVT.

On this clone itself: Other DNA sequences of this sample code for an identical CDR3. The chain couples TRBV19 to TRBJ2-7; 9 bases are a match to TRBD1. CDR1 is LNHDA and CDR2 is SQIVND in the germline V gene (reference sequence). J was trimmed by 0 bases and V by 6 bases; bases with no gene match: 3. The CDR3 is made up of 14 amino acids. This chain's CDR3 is CASSPTGGSYEQYF. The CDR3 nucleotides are TGTGCCAGTAGCCCGACAGGGGGCTCCTACGAGCAGTACTTC.

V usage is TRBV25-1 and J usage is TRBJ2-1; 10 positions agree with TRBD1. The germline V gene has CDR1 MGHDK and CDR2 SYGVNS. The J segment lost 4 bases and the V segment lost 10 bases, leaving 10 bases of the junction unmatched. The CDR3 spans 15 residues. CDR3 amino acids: CATEKAGQGYNEQFF. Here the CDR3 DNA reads TGTGCCACCGAAAAGGCGGGACAGGGGTACAATGAGCAGTTCTTC.

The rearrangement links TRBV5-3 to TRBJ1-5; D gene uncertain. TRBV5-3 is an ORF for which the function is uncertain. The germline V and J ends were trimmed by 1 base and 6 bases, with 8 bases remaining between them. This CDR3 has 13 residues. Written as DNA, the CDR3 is TGTGCCAGAAGCTTGTCATTGGCTCAGCCCCAGCATTTT. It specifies CARSLSLAQPQHF.